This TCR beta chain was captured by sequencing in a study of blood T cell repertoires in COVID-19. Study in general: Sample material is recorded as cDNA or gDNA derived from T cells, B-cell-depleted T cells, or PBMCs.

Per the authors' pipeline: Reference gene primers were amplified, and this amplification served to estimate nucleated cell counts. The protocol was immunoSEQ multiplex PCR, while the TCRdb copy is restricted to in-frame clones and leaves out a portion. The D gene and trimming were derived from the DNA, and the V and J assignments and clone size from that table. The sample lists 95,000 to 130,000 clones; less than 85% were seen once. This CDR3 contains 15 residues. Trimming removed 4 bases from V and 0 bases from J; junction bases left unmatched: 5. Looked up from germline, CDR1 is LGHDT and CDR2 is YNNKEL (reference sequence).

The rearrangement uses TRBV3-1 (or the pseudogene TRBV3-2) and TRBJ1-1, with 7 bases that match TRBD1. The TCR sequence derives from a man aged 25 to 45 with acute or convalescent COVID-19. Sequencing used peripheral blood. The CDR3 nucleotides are TGTGCCAGCAGCCGATGGGACAGTATGAACACTGAAGCTTTCTTT. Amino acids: CASSRWDSMNTEAFF.